This TCR beta chain was observed in a study of Tregs in tolerant kidney transplant recipients. Sequencing used immunoSEQ multiplex PCR; TCRdb keeps in-frame clones, though not all of them. The sample has around 43,000 clones, about 90% seen once; the top ten hold about 0.75%. CD4+CD25+CD127- Tregs, CD4+CD25- non-Tregs, CD4 and CD8 cells were sorted. This CDR3 is 13 amino acids long. J gave up 6 bases and V 3 bases, and 2 bases lay outside the gene matches. CDR1 and CDR2 (germline): KGHSH, LQKENI. The sequenced material came from Tregs from blood. The rearrangement joins TRBV18 to TRBJ1-2, with 9 bases lining up with TRBD1. This sequence originates from a human donor in good health. The CDR3 DNA sequence: TGTGCCAGCTCACCGGGGACAGGGAATGGCTACACCTTC. As protein: CASSPGTGNGYTF.